This T cell receptor beta chain was profiled in a study of T cells in narcolepsy. Measured with immunoSEQ multiplex PCR; TCRdb has only the in-frame clones, and not every one. Here the sample spans around 31,000 clones, around 80% being singletons. The count of this clone is one. Its antigen is currently unknown. Trimming took 3 bases from V and 2 from J, leaving 13 bases between them. Looked up from germline, CDR1 is MDHEN and CDR2 is SYDVKM. This CDR3 comprises 15 residues. Notes on the study in general: Autoreactive HCRT-specific and TRIB2-specific clonotypes were marked in same-patient CSF-versus-blood CD4+ comparisons.

Material: CD45RA- memory CD4+ T cells from PBMCs. The TCR comes from a human donor with narcolepsy. The V and J genes are TRBV28 and TRBJ1-1, with D tentatively TRBD1 (5 bases). CDR3 in amino acids: CASSLSPRGNTEAFF. The DNA for the CDR3 is TGTGCCAGCAGTTTGTCACCGAGGGGTAACACTGAAGCTTTCTTT. Filled out from reference TRBV28 and TRBJ1-1, the complete variable domain reads DVKVTQSSRYLVKRTGEKVFLECVQDMDHENMFWYRQDPGLGLRLIYFSYDVKMKEKGDIPEGYSVSREKKERFSLILESASTNQTSMYLCASSLSPRGNTEAFFGQGTRLTVV.